The 32 T cell receptor beta chains in this list originate from one sample, sequenced in a study of blood T cells in healthy people across ages. Using a J-beta primer mix together with a sample-barcoded 5' primer, a second PCR was run for roughly 6 to 11 cycles. From the 5' RACE reads, TCRdb called clonotypes with MiXCR, one entry per CDR3 protein. Seen here are 1.5 million to 2 million distinct CDR3 sequences, less than 50% observed once, and the top ten hold around 2.1%. Sequencing used blood. The receptors derive from a woman aged 40-49 years in good health.

V gene TRBV6-2 or TRBV6-3 combines with J gene TRBJ2-5; D remains unclear. The V end was cut by 6 bases, the J end by 7 bases, with 18 bases between. From germline, CDR1 is MNHEY and CDR2 SVGEGT. The CDR3 contains 14 residues. The CDR3 nucleotides read TGTGCCAGCAGCCACCCCCAGGCGGTGCGGACCCAGTACTTC. Translation gives CASSHPQAVRTQYF.

The V call is TRBV28, the J call TRBJ2-3; TRBD1 is a possible D gene (5 bases). Trimming took off 5 bases at V and 1 base at J, with 19 bases between the two ends. Germline loops: CDR1 MDHEN, CDR2 SYDVKM. The CDR3 contains 17 residues. CDR3 sequence (DNA): TGTGCCAGCAGTGCCCTATCCCAGTGGGGCGGCACAGATACGCAGTATTTT. As protein: CASSALSQWGGTDTQYF. The variable domain in full, with the rest retrieved from reference TRBV28 and TRBJ2-3, is DVKVTQSSRYLVKRTGEKVFLECVQDMDHENMFWYRQDPGLGLRLIYFSYDVKMKEKGDIPEGYSVSREKKERFSLILESASTNQTSMYLCASSALSQWGGTDTQYFGPGTRLTVL.

This CDR3 is CASTLTRGRVHGANVLTF. The CDR3 nucleotides are TGTGCCAGCACCCTGACACGGGGCAGGGTCCACGGGGCCAACGTCCTGACTTTC. The rearrangement joins TRBV6-2 or TRBV6-3 to TRBJ2-6; perhaps D is TRBD1 or TRBD2 (5 bases each). Germline-derived CDR1 and CDR2 are MNHEY and SVGEGT. CDR3 length: 18 residues. The ends were cut back, 7 bases at V and 4 bases at J, with 23 bases in the middle.

This rearrangement joins TRBV12-3 or TRBV12-4 to TRBJ2-1, with D tentatively TRBD1 or TRBD2 (5 bases each). The CDR3 loop spans 18 amino acids. Trimming cost V 2 bases and J 7 bases, with 24 bases left between them. The CDR3, as DNA: TGTGCCAGCAGTTTAAGGCAGGGCTCCGGGACCCGCCCTAATGAGCAGTTCTTC. Translated: CASSLRQGSGTRPNEQFF.

This clonotype has only one observation. V and J are TRBV20-1 and TRBJ1-4, with D tentatively TRBD1 (6 bases). The CDR3 contains 15 residues. V was clipped by 0 bases and J by 4 bases, with 12 bases between them. Germline V gives CDR1 DFQATT, CDR2 SNEGSKA (reference sequence). The CDR3 sequence is CSARDAGGDNEKLFF. CDR3 nucleotides: TGCAGTGCTAGAGATGCGGGGGGCGATAATGAAAAACTGTTTTTT.

The chain couples TRBV13 to TRBJ1-5; tentatively, D is TRBD1 (5 bases). V lost 5 bases and J lost 9, with 14 bases in between. Looked up from germline, CDR1 is PRHDT and CDR2 is FYEKMQ (reference sequence). The CDR3 contains 13 residues. CDR3 amino acids: CASSEGAGGPQHF. The CDR3 region has the DNA TGTGCCAGCAGCGAAGGGGCGGGAGGGCCCCAGCATTTT.

A single count supports this clonotype. This rearrangement joins TRBV6-2 or TRBV6-3 to TRBJ2-1, with 7 nucleotides matching TRBD1. The germline V gene has CDR1 MNHEY and CDR2 SVGEGT. This CDR3 has 11 residues. V lost 10 bases to trimming and J lost 13 bases; unmatched junction nucleotides: 10. In DNA, the CDR3 is TGTGCCACCCTATCAGGGGGAGATCAGTTCTTC. This gives the protein CATLSGGDQFF.

This chain links TRBV7-3 with TRBJ1-2; TRBD1 is a possible D gene (6 bases). V was cut by 4 bases and J by 8 bases, with 8 bases left in between. CDR1 SGHTA and CDR2 FQGTGA come from the germline V gene. The CDR3 runs 11 residues. Here the CDR3 DNA reads TGTGCCAGCAGCTCCGACAGGGGCTACACCTTC. Protein sequence: CASSSDRGYTF.

The rearrangement joins TRBV5-1 to TRBJ2-5, with D perhaps TRBD1 (7 bases). The CDR3 spans 18 residues. The V gene's germline CDR1 is SGHRS and CDR2 YFSETQ. The V end lost 4 bases, the J end lost 1 base, and 23 bases lay between the germline ends. CDR3 sequence reads: CASSPFEGQLSGQETQYF. The CDR3 region has the DNA TGCGCCAGCAGCCCTTTTGAGGGACAGCTTAGCGGCCAAGAGACCCAGTACTTC. The full variable domain, completed using reference TRBV5-1 and TRBJ2-5, is KAGVTQTPRYLIKTRGQQVTLSCSPISGHRSVSWYQQTPGQGLQFLFEYFSETQRNKGNFPGRFSGRQFSNSRSEMNVSTLELGDSALYLCASSPFEGQLSGQETQYFGPGTRLLVL.

The rearrangement links TRBV2 to TRBJ2-5; tentatively, D is TRBD1 or TRBD2 (5 bases each). Germline CDR1 is SNHLY and CDR2 is FYNNEI. V gave up 7 bases and J gave up 5 bases, with 17 bases separating them. CDR3 length: 14 amino acids. CDR3 sequence reads: CASTKPRGTETQYF. CDR3 bases: TGTGCCAGCACCAAACCTCGGGGCACGGAGACCCAGTACTTC.

This clonotype was detected only a few times. The gene calls are TRBV15 and TRBJ1-1; possible D gene TRBD1, 6 bases. The V end was cut by 1 base, the J end by 10 bases, with 10 bases between. The CDR3 sequence is 12 residues long. The germline CDR1 and CDR2 sequences are LNHNV and YYDKDF (reference sequence). The CDR3 coding sequence is TGTGCCACCAGCAGAGGAGAGGGGGTAGCTTTCTTT. Protein: CATSRGEGVAFF.

The chain combines TRBV9 with TRBJ2-3; 7 nucleotides agree with TRBD2. V shed 0 bases and J 2 bases; nucleotides not matched to a gene: 9. CDR3 length equals 17 residues. CDR1 is SGDLS and CDR2 is YYNGEE in the germline V gene. The CDR3 sequence is CASSVAMRGGDTDTQYF. CDR3 nucleotides: TGTGCCAGCAGCGTAGCTATGAGGGGAGGGGACACAGATACGCAGTATTTT.

The genes are TRBV3-1 and TRBJ2-5; D unresolved. The CDR3 loop spans 17 amino acids. Trimming removed 5 bases from V and 4 bases from J, with 23 bases in between. Per germline, CDR1 LGHDT and CDR2 YNNKEL (reference sequence). Written as DNA, the CDR3 is TGTGCCAGCAGCTACGAGCTCCAGCCGGGCCTGATAGAGACCCAGTACTTC. Protein sequence: CASSYELQPGLIETQYF.

The chain employs TRBV2 and TRBJ2-3; D gene unclear. The CDR3 runs 16 residues. Germline assignment: CDR1 SNHLY and CDR2 FYNNEI. Trimming shortened V by 2 bases and J by 0 bases, and 12 bases separated the two germline ends. The CDR3 here is CASSEFLSLSTDTQYF. The CDR3 coding sequence is TGTGCCAGCAGTGAATTTCTGTCCCTTAGCACAGATACGCAGTATTTT.

This sequence joins TRBV7-8 and TRBJ2-3; D gene unclear. Trimming took off 1 base at V and 2 bases at J, with 7 bases between the two ends. CDR1 is SGHVS and CDR2 is FQNEAQ in the germline V gene. This CDR3 contains 14 residues. CDR3 nucleotide sequence: TGTGCCAGCAGCTTAGTCACAGTCACAGATACGCAGTATTTT. Translated: CASSLVTVTDTQYF.

As to this clonotype: This may be a read error: a much more frequent sequence differs by one nucleotide. The chain links TRBV7-2 to TRBJ2-7, with D possibly being TRBD1 (7 bases). CDR1 is SGHTA and CDR2 is FQGNSA in the germline V gene. This CDR3 is built from 14 residues. Trimming took 5 bases from V and 7 from J, leaving 18 bases between them. The CDR3 DNA reads TGTGCCAGCAGCCCTAGACAGGGAGGCAATGAGCAGTACTTC. Protein product: CASSPRQGGNEQYF. The full variable domain, in which reference TRBV7-2 and TRBJ2-7 provide the parts outside the CDR3, is GAGVSQSPSNKVTEKGKDVELRCDPISGHTALYWYRQSLGQGLEFLIYFQGNSAPDKSGLPSDRFSAERTGGSVSTLTIQRTQQEDSAVYLCASSPRQGGNEQYFGPGTRLTVT.

This clonotype was seen a few times. The rearrangement joins TRBV29-1 to TRBJ2-7; D uncertain. With 7 bases removed from V and 3 bases from J, the gap between germline ends came to 10 bases. Per the germline V gene, CDR1 is SQVTM and CDR2 is ANQGSEA. The CDR3 runs 11 residues. The CDR3 is CSALNGYEQYF. CDR3 nucleotide sequence: TGCAGCGCCCTTAATGGCTACGAGCAGTACTTC.

The rearrangement links TRBV2 to TRBJ1-4; 8 bases line up with TRBD1. Germline V gene lookup returns CDR1 SNHLY and CDR2 FYNNEI. CDR3 size: 15 residues. Losses at the gene ends were 8 bases for V and 5 bases for J; bases not matched to a gene: 10. The CDR3 sequence is CASPRQGRSNEKLFF. As DNA, the CDR3 is TGTGCCAGCCCAAGACAGGGGCGTTCAAATGAAAAACTGTTTTTT.

The chain recombines TRBV20-1 with TRBJ2-4, with D perhaps assigned TRBD1 or TRBD2 (5 bases each). Near its end, the DNA agrees better with TRBJ2-5, so the J call may be wrong. Germline CDR1 is DFQATT and CDR2 is SNEGSKA (reference sequence). The CDR3 covers 15 residues. The CDR3 bases are TGCAGTGCTAGAGATCCGAGGGGCGGAGGAGAGACCCAGTACTTC. Its protein product is CSARDPRGGGETQYF.

Notes on this clonotype: A clone one base away is much larger, so this may be a read error. The V gene is TRBV6-4, the J gene TRBJ2-3; 9 bases map to TRBD1. Germline V gives CDR1 MRHNA, CDR2 SNTAGT. The CDR3 runs to 17 residues. The V and J ends lost 5 bases and 2 bases, in that order; junction bases with no gene match: 11. CDR3 protein: CASSRSSGQGITDTQYF. For the CDR3, the DNA is TGTGCCAGCAGTAGAAGTTCGGGACAGGGCATCACAGATACGCAGTATTTT.

There are a few counts of this clonotype. This chain uses TRBV29-1 with TRBJ2-6; 7 bases are shared with TRBD1. This CDR3 region has 13 residues. J gave up 2 bases and V 7 bases, and 2 bases lay outside the gene matches. Germline CDR1 and CDR2: SQVTM and ANQGSEA. As DNA, the CDR3 is TGCAGCGCGACAGGGCCTGGGGCCAACGTCCTGACTTTC. The encoded protein is CSATGPGANVLTF.

Only a few counts were recorded for this clonotype. The chain has TRBV4-2 and TRBJ2-2, with 11 positions matching TRBD1. V lost 3 bases, J lost 3 bases, and 0 bases stayed unmatched. In germline, CDR1 is LGHNA, CDR2 YNFKEQ. The CDR3 contains 15 residues. DNA of the CDR3: TGTGCCAGCAGCCAGGGACAGGGGGACACCGGGGAGCTGTTTTTT. Translation gives CASSQGQGDTGELFF.

V and J are TRBV6-2 or TRBV6-3 and TRBJ1-2; D may be TRBD1 (6 bases). Germline V lookup: CDR1 MNHEY, CDR2 SVGEGT. The CDR3 contains 13 residues. V lost 5 bases and J 7 bases, leaving 14 bases between the germline ends. This CDR3 reads CASSPTGSFGYTF. The CDR3 DNA is TGTGCCAGCAGTCCAACAGGGTCGTTTGGCTACACCTTC.

CDR3 nucleotide sequence: TGTGCCAGCAGTTTCCTCGGGGGGACAGGGGCCTACAATGAGCAGTTCTTC. As protein: CASSFLGGTGAYNEQFF. The V and J genes are TRBV6-5 and TRBJ2-1, with 10 bases that match TRBD1. The V gene end was trimmed by 4 bases and the J gene end by 2 bases; junction bases not matched to a gene: 8. Germline V gives CDR1 MNHEY, CDR2 SVGAGI. This CDR3 spans 17 amino acids.

CDR3 sequence: CSVRRDTANYGYTF. In nucleotides, the CDR3 is TGCAGCGTCCGTCGGGACACCGCTAACTATGGCTACACCTTC. The chain links TRBV29-1 to TRBJ1-2, with D perhaps matching TRBD1 (6 bases). The ends were cut back, 6 bases at V and 0 bases at J, with 14 bases in the middle. CDR1 and CDR2 (germline): SQVTM, ANQGSEA. The CDR3 totals 14 residues.

The rearrangement uses TRBV7-2 and TRBJ2-1, with a possible D match to TRBD1 (6 bases). There are 14 residues in the CDR3. V gave up 4 bases and J gave up 5 bases, with 12 bases separating them. Germline V gene sequence: CDR1 SGHTA, CDR2 FQGNSA. The CDR3 nucleotides are TGTGCCAGCAGCTCACATACAGGGAACAATGAGCAGTTCTTC. Protein product: CASSSHTGNNEQFF.

The chain couples TRBV11-2 to TRBJ2-5, with TRBD2 matching 13 bases. CDR3 length: 19 amino acids. V dropped 3 bases and J dropped 1; count of bases not matched to a gene: 11. Germline CDR1 is SGHAT and CDR2 is FQNNGV. The CDR3 sequence: CASSLDARLAGGSQETQYF. The CDR3 DNA sequence: TGTGCCAGCAGCTTGGATGCTCGACTAGCGGGGGGAAGCCAAGAGACCCAGTACTTC. Complete variable domain (other parts from reference TRBV11-2 and TRBJ2-5): EAGVAQSPRYKIIEKRQSVAFWCNPISGHATLYWYQQILGQGPKLLIQFQNNGVVDDSQLPKDRFSAERLKGVDSTLKIQPAKLEDSAVYLCASSLDARLAGGSQETQYFGPGTRLLVL.

This clonotype was detected a few times. V usage is TRBV29-1 and J usage is TRBJ2-7; 10 bases are a match to TRBD1. Germline lookup yields CDR1 SQVTM and CDR2 ANQGSEA. The CDR3 has 15 residues. After removal of 7 bases from V and 2 bases from J, the junction contained 11 bases not matched to a gene. CDR3 sequence: CSARDRDRGAYEQYF. CDR3 sequence (DNA): TGCAGCGCCCGGGACCGGGACAGGGGTGCCTACGAGCAGTACTTC.

The CDR3 coding sequence is TGTGCCAGCAGCTACCGAGCGGGGGCAGATACGCAGTATTTT. Translation gives CASSYRAGADTQYF. The rearrangement uses TRBV7-2 and TRBJ2-3; TRBD2 agrees at 8 bases. The CDR3 runs 14 residues. The germline V gene has CDR1 SGHTA and CDR2 FQGNSA. Trimming took 4 bases from V and 4 from J; bases not matched to a gene: 4. The full variable domain, completed using reference TRBV7-2 and TRBJ2-3, is GAGVSQSPSNKVTEKGKDVELRCDPISGHTALYWYRQSLGQGLEFLIYFQGNSAPDKSGLPSDRFSAERTGGSVSTLTIQRTQQEDSAVYLCASSYRAGADTQYFGPGTRLTVL.

This chain links TRBV7-3 with TRBJ2-1; no definite D call. Germline CDR1 SGHTA, CDR2 FQGTGA. V was pared by 1 base and J by 10 bases, with 17 bases between. The CDR3 is 15 residues long. CDR3 sequence: CASSLSRARRDEQFF. DNA for the CDR3: TGTGCCAGCAGCTTAAGTAGGGCCAGGCGAGACGAGCAGTTCTTC.

This rearrangement joins TRBV15 to TRBJ1-1, with 10 bases that match TRBD1. V shed 0 bases and J 3 bases; nucleotides not matched to a gene: 1. Germline V gene lookup returns CDR1 LNHNV and CDR2 YYDKDF (reference sequence). The length of the CDR3 is 15 residues. CDR3 residues: CATSREGQGYTEAFF. As DNA, the CDR3 is TGTGCCACCAGCAGAGAGGGACAGGGGTACACTGAAGCTTTCTTT.

The chain links TRBV9 to TRBJ2-4; D gene unclear. Near its end, the DNA agrees better with TRBJ2-5, so the J call may be wrong. The CDR3 runs 14 residues. Looked up from germline, CDR1 is SGDLS and CDR2 is YYNGEE. CDR3 residues: CASSSSSHMETQYF. DNA of the CDR3: TGTGCCAGCAGCTCGAGCTCGCATATGGAGACCCAGTACTTC.